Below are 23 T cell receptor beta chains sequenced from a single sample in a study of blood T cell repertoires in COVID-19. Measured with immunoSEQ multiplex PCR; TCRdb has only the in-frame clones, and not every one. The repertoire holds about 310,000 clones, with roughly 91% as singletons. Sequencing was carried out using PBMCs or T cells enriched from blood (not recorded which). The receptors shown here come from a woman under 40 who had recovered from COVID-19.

CDR3 DNA sequence: TGTGCCAGCCATAGAGGCTCCTATAATTCACCCCTCCACTTT. It encodes CASHRGSYNSPLHF. The chain is built from TRBV6-5 and TRBJ1-6; D uncertain. The CDR3 is 14 amino acids. Germline assignment: CDR1 MNHEY and CDR2 SVGAGI. Trimming removed 8 bases from V and 0 bases from J, with 8 bases in between.

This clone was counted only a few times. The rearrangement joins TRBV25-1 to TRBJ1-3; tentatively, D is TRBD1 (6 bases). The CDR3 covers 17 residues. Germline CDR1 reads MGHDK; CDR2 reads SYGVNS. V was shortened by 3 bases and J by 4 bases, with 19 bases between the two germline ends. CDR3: CASSDPEGDGRGNTIYF. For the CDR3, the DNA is TGTGCCAGCAGTGACCCCGAGGGGGATGGGCGAGGAAACACCATATATTTT.

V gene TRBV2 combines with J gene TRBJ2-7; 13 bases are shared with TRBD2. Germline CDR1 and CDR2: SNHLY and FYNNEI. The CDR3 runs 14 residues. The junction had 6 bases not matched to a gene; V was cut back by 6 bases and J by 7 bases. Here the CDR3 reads CASSAGLAGWEQYF. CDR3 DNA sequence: TGTGCCAGCAGCGCGGGACTAGCGGGATGGGAGCAGTACTTC.

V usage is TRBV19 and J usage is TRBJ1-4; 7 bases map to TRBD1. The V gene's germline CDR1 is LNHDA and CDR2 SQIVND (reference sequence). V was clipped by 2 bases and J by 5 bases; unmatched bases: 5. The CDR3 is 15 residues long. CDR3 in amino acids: CASSITGTVNEKLFF. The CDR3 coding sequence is TGTGCCAGTAGTATAACCGGGACAGTGAATGAAAAACTGTTTTTT.

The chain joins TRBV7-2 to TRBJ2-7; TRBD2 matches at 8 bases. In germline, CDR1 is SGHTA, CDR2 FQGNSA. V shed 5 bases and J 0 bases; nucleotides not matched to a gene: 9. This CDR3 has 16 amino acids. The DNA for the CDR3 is TGTGCCAGCAGCCCAAACCAAGCGGGAGCCTCCTACGAGCAGTACTTC. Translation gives CASSPNQAGASYEQYF.

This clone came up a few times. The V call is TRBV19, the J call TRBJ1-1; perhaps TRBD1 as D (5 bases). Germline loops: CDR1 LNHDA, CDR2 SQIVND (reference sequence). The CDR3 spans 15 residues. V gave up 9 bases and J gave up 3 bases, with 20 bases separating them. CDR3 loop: CARPIGVARHTEAFF. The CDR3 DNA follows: TGTGCCAGACCCATAGGGGTTGCAAGACACACTGAAGCTTTCTTT.

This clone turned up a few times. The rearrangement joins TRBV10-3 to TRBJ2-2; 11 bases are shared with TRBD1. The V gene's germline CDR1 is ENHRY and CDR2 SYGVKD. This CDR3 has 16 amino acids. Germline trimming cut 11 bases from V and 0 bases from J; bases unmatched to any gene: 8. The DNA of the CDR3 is TGTGCCGCCAGAGGGACAGGGGGATCGAACACCGGGGAGCTGTTTTTT. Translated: CAARGTGGSNTGELFF.

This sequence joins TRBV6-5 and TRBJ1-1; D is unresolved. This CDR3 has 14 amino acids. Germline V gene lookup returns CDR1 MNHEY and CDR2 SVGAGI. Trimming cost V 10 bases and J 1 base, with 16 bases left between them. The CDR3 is CATLGYRTNTEAFF. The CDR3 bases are TGTGCCACCCTGGGCTACAGAACGAACACTGAAGCTTTCTTT.

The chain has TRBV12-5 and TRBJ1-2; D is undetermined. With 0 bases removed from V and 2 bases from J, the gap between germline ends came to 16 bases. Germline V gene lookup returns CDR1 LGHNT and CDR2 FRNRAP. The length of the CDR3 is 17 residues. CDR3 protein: CASGLVIHPRGNYGYTF. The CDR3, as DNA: TGTGCTAGTGGTTTGGTGATCCACCCCCGAGGGAACTATGGCTACACCTTC.

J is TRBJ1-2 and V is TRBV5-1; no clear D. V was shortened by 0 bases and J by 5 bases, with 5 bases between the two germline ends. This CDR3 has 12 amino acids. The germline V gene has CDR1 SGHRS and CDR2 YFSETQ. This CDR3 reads CASSLGLYGYTF. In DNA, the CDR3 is TGCGCCAGCAGCTTGGGACTTTATGGCTACACCTTC.

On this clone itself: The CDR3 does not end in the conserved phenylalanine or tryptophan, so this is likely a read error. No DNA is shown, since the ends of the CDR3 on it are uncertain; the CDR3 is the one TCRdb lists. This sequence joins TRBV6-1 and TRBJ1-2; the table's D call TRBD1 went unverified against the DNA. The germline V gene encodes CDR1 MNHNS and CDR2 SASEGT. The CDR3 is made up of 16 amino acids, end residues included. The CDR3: CASSEVAGPQLWLHLP.

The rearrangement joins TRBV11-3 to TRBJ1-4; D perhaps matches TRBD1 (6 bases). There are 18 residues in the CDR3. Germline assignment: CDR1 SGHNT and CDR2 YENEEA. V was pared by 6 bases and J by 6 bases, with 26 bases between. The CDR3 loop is CASRTTGTRGGADEKLFF. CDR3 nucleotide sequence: TGTGCCAGCAGAACCACAGGGACCCGCGGGGGGGCCGATGAAAAACTGTTTTTT. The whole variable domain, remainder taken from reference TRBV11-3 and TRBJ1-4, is EAGVVQSPRYKIIEKKQPVAFWCNPISGHNTLYWYLQNLGQGPELLIRYENEEAVDDSQLPKDRFSAERLKGVDSTLKIQPAELGDSAVYLCASRTTGTRGGADEKLFFGSGTQLSVL.

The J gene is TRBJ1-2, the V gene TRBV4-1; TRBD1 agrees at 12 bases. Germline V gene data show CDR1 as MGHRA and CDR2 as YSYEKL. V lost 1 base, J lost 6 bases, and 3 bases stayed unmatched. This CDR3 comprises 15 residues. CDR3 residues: CASSQGDRGRDGYTF. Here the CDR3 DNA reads TGCGCCAGCAGCCAAGGGGACAGGGGGCGGGATGGCTACACCTTC.

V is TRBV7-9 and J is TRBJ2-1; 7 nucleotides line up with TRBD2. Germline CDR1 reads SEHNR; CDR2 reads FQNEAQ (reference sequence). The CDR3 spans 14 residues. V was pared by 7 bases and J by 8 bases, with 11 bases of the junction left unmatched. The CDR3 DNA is TGTGCCAGCACTTTAAGTGGGAGGGCCCATGAGCAGTTCTTC. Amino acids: CASTLSGRAHEQFF.

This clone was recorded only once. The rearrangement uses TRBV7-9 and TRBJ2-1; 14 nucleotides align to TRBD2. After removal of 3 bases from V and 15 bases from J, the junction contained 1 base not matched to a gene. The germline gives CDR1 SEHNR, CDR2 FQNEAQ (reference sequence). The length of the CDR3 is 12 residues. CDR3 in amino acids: CASSFGTSGGFF. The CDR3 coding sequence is TGTGCCAGCAGCTTTGGGACTAGCGGGGGGTTCTTC. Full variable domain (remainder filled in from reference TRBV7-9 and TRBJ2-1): DTGVSQNPRHKITKRGQNVTFRCDPISEHNRLYWYRQTLGQGPEFLTYFQNEAQLEKSRLLSDRFSAERPKGSFSTLEIQRTEQGDSAMYLCASSFGTSGGFFGPGTRLTVL.

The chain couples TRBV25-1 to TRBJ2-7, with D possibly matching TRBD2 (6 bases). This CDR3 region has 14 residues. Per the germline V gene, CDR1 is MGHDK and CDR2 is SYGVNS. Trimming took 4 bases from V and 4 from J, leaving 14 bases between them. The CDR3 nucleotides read TGTGCCAGCAGTGGGGGAGGAGCCATGTACGAGCAGTACTTC. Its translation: CASSGGGAMYEQYF.

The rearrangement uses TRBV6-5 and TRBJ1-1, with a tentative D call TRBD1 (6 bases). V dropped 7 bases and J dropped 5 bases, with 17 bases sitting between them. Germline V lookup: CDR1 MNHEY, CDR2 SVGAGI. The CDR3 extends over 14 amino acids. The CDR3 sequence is CASNQPQGRTEAFF. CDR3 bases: TGTGCCAGCAACCAGCCCCAGGGGCGAACTGAAGCTTTCTTT.

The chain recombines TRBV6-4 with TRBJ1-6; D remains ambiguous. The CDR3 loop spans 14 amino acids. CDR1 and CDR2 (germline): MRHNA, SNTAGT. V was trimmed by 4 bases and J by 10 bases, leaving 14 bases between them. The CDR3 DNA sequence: TGTGCCAGCAGTGTCACTACGGGTAGCTCACCCCTCCACTTT. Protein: CASSVTTGSSPLHF.

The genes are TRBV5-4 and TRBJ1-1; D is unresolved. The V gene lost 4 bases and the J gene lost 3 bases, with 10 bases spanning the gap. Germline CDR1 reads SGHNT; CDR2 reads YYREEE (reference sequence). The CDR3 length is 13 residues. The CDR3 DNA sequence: TGTGCCAGCAGCGGTTGGGGAGACACTGAAGCTTTCTTT. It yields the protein CASSGWGDTEAFF.

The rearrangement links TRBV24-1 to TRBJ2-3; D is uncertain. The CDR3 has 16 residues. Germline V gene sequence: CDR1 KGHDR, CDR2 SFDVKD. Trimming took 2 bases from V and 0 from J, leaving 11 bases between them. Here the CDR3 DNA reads TGTGCCACCAGTGATTCTCAGGCCACTAGCACAGATACGCAGTATTTT. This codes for CATSDSQATSTDTQYF.

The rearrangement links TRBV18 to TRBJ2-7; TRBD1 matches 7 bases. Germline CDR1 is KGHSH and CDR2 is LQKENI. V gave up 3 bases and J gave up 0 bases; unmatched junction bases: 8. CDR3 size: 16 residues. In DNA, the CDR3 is TGTGCCAGCTCACCCCTCCCGCCAGGGGGCTCCTACGAGCAGTACTTC. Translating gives CASSPLPPGGSYEQYF.

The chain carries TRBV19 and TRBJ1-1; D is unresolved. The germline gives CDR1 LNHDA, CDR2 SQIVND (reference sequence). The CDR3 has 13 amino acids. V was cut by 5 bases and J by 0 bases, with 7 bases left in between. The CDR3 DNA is TGTGCCAGTAGTGCCCAGGTGAACACTGAAGCTTTCTTT. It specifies CASSAQVNTEAFF.

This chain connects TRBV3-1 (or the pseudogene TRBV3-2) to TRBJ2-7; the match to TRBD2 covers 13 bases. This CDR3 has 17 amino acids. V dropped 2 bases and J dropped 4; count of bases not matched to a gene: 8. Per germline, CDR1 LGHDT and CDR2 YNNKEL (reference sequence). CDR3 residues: CASSQTSGRAGMYEQYF. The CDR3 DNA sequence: TGTGCCAGCAGCCAAACTAGCGGGAGGGCCGGTATGTACGAGCAGTACTTC.